Given below is one TCR beta chain in context. No antigen is known for it. Base qualities are not provided; no much larger clone lies one nucleotide away. Ends trimmed: V by 4 bases, J by 4 bases; bases unmatched to a gene: 11. The germline V gene yields SGHRS for CDR1 and YFSETQ for CDR2. Spanning cysteine to phenylalanine, the CDR3 consists of 17 amino acids. The CDR3 DNA has 51 bases and is translated from base 1. The source of the sample is a study of T cell changes during pregnancy in multiple sclerosis (dated by TCRdb to the late 2010s). In the study overall: The study examined how the T cell repertoire changed over the course of pregnancy in women with multiple sclerosis.

Library creation used the immunoSEQ multiplex PCR assay. Sourced from immuneACCESS, this table was stored by TCRdb with only in-frame sequences that have V and J called. A share of the clones is absent; for the studies checked, an unresolved V gene accounts for under half, and the remainder has no known explanation. The sample table contains tens of thousands of clones; only one count was recorded for about 90% of them. About 0.64% of the sample rests with the top ten. This sequence was found in a female donor with multiple sclerosis, enrolled in a pregnancy study. Sequencing was performed on CD4+ T cells from peripheral blood mononuclear cells, taken after pregnancy. The chain is encoded by TRBV5-1 joined to TRBJ1-4; 9 junctional bases match TRBD1. The CDR3 protein sequence reads: CASSVTGTGFFNEKLFF. The nucleotide sequence is given as TGCGCCAGCAGCGTCACCGGGACAGGGTTTTTTAATGAAAAACTGTTTTTT.